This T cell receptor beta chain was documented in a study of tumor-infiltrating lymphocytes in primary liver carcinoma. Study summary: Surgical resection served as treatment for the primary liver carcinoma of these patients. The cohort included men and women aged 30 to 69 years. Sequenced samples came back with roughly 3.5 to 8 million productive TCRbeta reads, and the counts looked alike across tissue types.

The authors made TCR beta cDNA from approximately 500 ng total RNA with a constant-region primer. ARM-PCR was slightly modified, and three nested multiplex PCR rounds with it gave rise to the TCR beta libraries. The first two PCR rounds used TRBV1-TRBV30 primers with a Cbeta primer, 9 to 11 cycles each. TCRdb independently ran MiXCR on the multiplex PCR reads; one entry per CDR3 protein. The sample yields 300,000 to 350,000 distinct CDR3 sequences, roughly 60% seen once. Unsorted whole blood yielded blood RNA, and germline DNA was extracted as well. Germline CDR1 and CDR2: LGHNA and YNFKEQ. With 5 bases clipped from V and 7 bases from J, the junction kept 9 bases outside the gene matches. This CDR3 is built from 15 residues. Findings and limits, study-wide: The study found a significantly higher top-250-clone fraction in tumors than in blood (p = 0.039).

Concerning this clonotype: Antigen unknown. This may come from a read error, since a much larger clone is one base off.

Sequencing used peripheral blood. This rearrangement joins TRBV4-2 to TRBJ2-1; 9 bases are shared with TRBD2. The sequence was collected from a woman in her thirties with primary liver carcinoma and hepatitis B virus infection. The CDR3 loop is CASSGTSRRQNEQFF. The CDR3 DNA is TGTGCCAGCAGCGGGACTAGCAGGAGGCAGAATGAGCAGTTCTTC.